Listed below are T cell receptor beta chains from one sample, sequenced in a study of chemoradiotherapy in HPV16-positive cancers. Sequenced by immunoSEQ multiplex PCR; TCRdb stores in-frame clones only, minus some. The sample has tens of thousands of clones; roughly 92% are singletons. Source: blood, taken from a patient who underwent chemoradiotherapy. Receptors originate from a human donor with HPV-associated anogenital cancer. Both conserved end residues are part of each CDR3. The order of the fields is V gene, D gene, J gene, clone size, CDR3 DNA, CDR3 protein. The D gene is left open where the match is weak. Some rows have no size entry. The others give once, few or many, or a class for an expanded clone.

V gene: TRBV2; D gene: TRBD2; J gene: TRBJ2-7; clone size: -; CDR3 DNA: TGTGCCAGCAGTGGGGGGGGACTAGCGGGTACCTACGAGCAGTACTTC; CDR3 protein: CASSGGGLAGTYEQYF
V gene: TRBV7-9; D gene: -; J gene: TRBJ2-4; clone size: -; CDR3 DNA: TGTGCCAGCAGCTTGGAACAGGGCAAAAACATTCAGTACTTC; CDR3 protein: CASSLEQGKNIQYF
V gene: TRBV28; D gene: TRBD1; J gene: TRBJ2-7; clone size: -; CDR3 DNA: TGTGCCAGCAGTTTAAGGGGGCCGTACGAGCAGTACTTC; CDR3 protein: CASSLRGPYEQYF
V gene: TRBV29-1; D gene: -; J gene: TRBJ1-1; clone size: -; CDR3 DNA: TGCAGCGTTCATCCAGTCAGGAACACTGAAGCTTTCTTT; CDR3 protein: CSVHPVRNTEAFF
V gene: TRBV11-2; D gene: -; J gene: TRBJ2-1; clone size: -; CDR3 DNA: TGTGCCAGCAGTTTTATCGGGACTCACAATGAGCAGTTCTTC; CDR3 protein: CASSFIGTHNEQFF
V gene: TRBV20-1; D gene: -; J gene: TRBJ2-7; clone size: -; CDR3 DNA: TGCAGTGCTCCACAGGGTGGCGAGCAGTACTTC; CDR3 protein: CSAPQGGEQYF
V gene: TRBV5-1; D gene: TRBD2; J gene: TRBJ2-1; clone size: -; CDR3 DNA: TGCGCCAGCAGCCCCAGACTAGCGCCCAATGAGCAGTTCTTC; CDR3 protein: CASSPRLAPNEQFF
V gene: TRBV25-1; D gene: -; J gene: TRBJ1-4; clone size: -; CDR3 DNA: TGTGCCAGCAGTACCAGATACATTATCAATGAAAAACTGTTTTTT; CDR3 protein: CASSTRYIINEKLFF
V gene: TRBV10-3; D gene: -; J gene: TRBJ1-5; clone size: -; CDR3 DNA: TGTGCCACCAAGGACACCGGGGGCAATCAGCCCCAGCATTTT; CDR3 protein: CATKDTGGNQPQHF
V gene: TRBV5-4; D gene: -; J gene: TRBJ2-1; clone size: once; CDR3 DNA: TGTGCCAGCCGCCTGGGGGACGGCCCCTACAATGAGCAGTTCTTC; CDR3 protein: CASRLGDGPYNEQFF
V gene: TRBV5-6; D gene: -; J gene: TRBJ2-7; clone size: -; CDR3 DNA: TGTGCCAGCAGCTTGGGGGACGCAACCTACGAGCAGTACTTC; CDR3 protein: CASSLGDATYEQYF
V gene: TRBV11-1; D gene: -; J gene: TRBJ1-2; clone size: -; CDR3 DNA: TGTGCCAGCACCGATCCCACAGGGCCAATATATGGCTACACCTTC; CDR3 protein: CASTDPTGPIYGYTF
V gene: TRBV27; D gene: -; J gene: TRBJ1-5; clone size: -; CDR3 DNA: TGTGCCAGCAGCCTGGCGGATCAGACAGCCCATAGCAATCAGCCCCAGCATTTT; CDR3 protein: CASSLADQTAHSNQPQHF
V gene: TRBV5-6; D gene: -; J gene: TRBJ1-2; clone size: -; CDR3 DNA: TGTGCCAGCAGCTCACTCACCGGGACGGCCTATGGCTACACCTTC; CDR3 protein: CASSSLTGTAYGYTF
V gene: TRBV5-5; D gene: -; J gene: TRBJ1-1; clone size: -; CDR3 DNA: TGTGCCAGCAGCTTGGAGGGCGGCACTGAAGCTTTCTTT; CDR3 protein: CASSLEGGTEAFF
V gene: TRBV7-3; D gene: -; J gene: TRBJ1-2; clone size: -; CDR3 DNA: TGTGCCAGCAGCTTCCGGTCAGGACAAGGCTACACCTTC; CDR3 protein: CASSFRSGQGYTF
V gene: TRBV10-2; D gene: TRBD2; J gene: TRBJ2-1; clone size: -; CDR3 DNA: TGCGCCAGCAGTGAGTCCAGGACAGGCGGACTAGCGGGAGGGCCGATCAGTGAGCAGTTCTTC; CDR3 protein: CASSESRTGGLAGGPISEQFF
V gene: TRBV6-5; D gene: -; J gene: TRBJ2-5; clone size: -; CDR3 DNA: TGTGCCAGCAGTTACTCGCTGGGGGTTTCCCAAGAGACCCAGTACTTC; CDR3 protein: CASSYSLGVSQETQYF
V gene: TRBV10-3; D gene: -; J gene: TRBJ2-5; clone size: -; CDR3 DNA: TGTGCCATCAGTGACATTTCAGAGGCAGAGACCCAGTACTTC; CDR3 protein: CAISDISEAETQYF
V gene: TRBV7-2; D gene: TRBD2; J gene: TRBJ2-3; clone size: -; CDR3 DNA: TGTGCCAGCAGCTTCAGCGGGGGGCCCACAGATACGCAGTATTTT; CDR3 protein: CASSFSGGPTDTQYF
V gene: TRBV7-9; D gene: TRBD2; J gene: TRBJ2-5; clone size: -; CDR3 DNA: TGTGCCAGCAGCTTGGGACAAGGACTAGCGGGGGAAAAAGAGACCCAGTACTTC; CDR3 protein: CASSLGQGLAGEKETQYF
V gene: TRBV29-1; D gene: TRBD2; J gene: TRBJ2-4; clone size: -; CDR3 DNA: TGCAGCTTCTTACGACTAGCGGGAGATTATTCGAGGAACATTCAGTACTTC; CDR3 protein: CSFLRLAGDYSRNIQYF
V gene: TRBV11-3; D gene: -; J gene: TRBJ2-1; clone size: -; CDR3 DNA: TGTGCCAGCAGCTTTAAGACTATGTACAATGAGCAGTTCTTC; CDR3 protein: CASSFKTMYNEQFF
V gene: TRBV5-4; D gene: TRBD1; J gene: TRBJ1-4; clone size: -; CDR3 DNA: TGTGCCAGCAGCTTAAAAGGGGGCTTTGAAAAACTGTTTTTT; CDR3 protein: CASSLKGGFEKLFF
V gene: TRBV5-1; D gene: -; J gene: TRBJ2-5; clone size: -; CDR3 DNA: TGCGCCAGCAGGTCACAGGTAGTCCAAGAGACCCAGTACTTC; CDR3 protein: CASRSQVVQETQYF
V gene: TRBV5-4; D gene: -; J gene: TRBJ2-7; clone size: -; CDR3 DNA: TGTGCCAGCAGCAAGGACACCGATGCTTACGAGCAGTACTTC; CDR3 protein: CASSKDTDAYEQYF
V gene: TRBV4-3; D gene: -; J gene: TRBJ2-2; clone size: -; CDR3 DNA: TGCGCCAGCAGCCAAGATGGACGGACGAACACCGGGGAGCTGTTTTTT; CDR3 protein: CASSQDGRTNTGELFF
V gene: TRBV7-2; D gene: -; J gene: TRBJ1-5; clone size: once; CDR3 DNA: TGTGCCAGCAGCTTAGCTGGAGGGGGTCAGCCCCAGCATTTT; CDR3 protein: CASSLAGGGQPQHF
V gene: TRBV10-2; D gene: -; J gene: TRBJ2-7; clone size: -; CDR3 DNA: TGCGCCAGTAGATCCGGGGGAATGGCCTACGAGCAGTACTTC; CDR3 protein: CASRSGGMAYEQYF
V gene: TRBV28; D gene: -; J gene: TRBJ2-7; clone size: -; CDR3 DNA: TGTGCCAGCAGGGGAAGTGGAGAGCAGTACTTC; CDR3 protein: CASRGSGEQYF
V gene: TRBV4-1; D gene: -; J gene: TRBJ1-2; clone size: -; CDR3 DNA: TGCGCCAGCAGCCAAGGGTCGGTGGGTTATGGCTACACCTTC; CDR3 protein: CASSQGSVGYGYTF
V gene: TRBV7-2; D gene: -; J gene: TRBJ2-1; clone size: -; CDR3 DNA: TGTGCCAGCAGCTTAAACAATGAGCAGTTCTTC; CDR3 protein: CASSLNNEQFF
V gene: TRBV28; D gene: -; J gene: TRBJ2-7; clone size: -; CDR3 DNA: TGTGCCAGCACCCCCTCGAACAGTCTCTACGAGCAGTACTTC; CDR3 protein: CASTPSNSLYEQYF
V gene: TRBV7-2; D gene: -; J gene: TRBJ1-6; clone size: -; CDR3 DNA: TGTGCCAGCAGCTTAGGTGGTGCCCGGGATTCACCCCTCCACTTT; CDR3 protein: CASSLGGARDSPLHF
V gene: TRBV28; D gene: TRBD1; J gene: TRBJ2-2; clone size: -; CDR3 DNA: TGTGCCAGCAGTGTAGACAGGGTACCAGCCGGGGAGCTGTTTTTT; CDR3 protein: CASSVDRVPAGELFF